A selection of T cell receptor beta chains follows, all from one sample in a study of cytomegalovirus exposure and HLA in healthy donors. Method: immunoSEQ multiplex PCR; TCRdb's copy keeps in-frame clones and lacks some. The repertoire has roughly 56,000 clones, over 70% of them found once; the top ten carry roughly 50%. Sequencing input: PBMCs. All receptors derive from a man in his fifties in good health and CMV-seropositive. Both conserved end residues are trimmed from each CDR3. Some rows have no size entry. The others give once, few or many, or a class for an expanded clone.

v_call clone_size cdr3_length cdr3_aa
TRBV11-3 . 11 ASSLSKNNEQF
TRBV5-6 . 13 ASSLFPQYQETQY
TRBV11-2 . 10 ASSQLGGEQY
TRBV19 once 13 ASSFRTRERFELF
TRBV5-6 . 14 ASSLGGQPTQETQY
TRBV7-9 . 12 ASSLGLSTDTQY
TRBV19 few 13 ASSAPGLAINEQF
TRBV28 . 9 ASSPTYEQY
TRBV7-9 . 13 ASSKTSDSYNEQF
TRBV7-9 . 10 SSSRDRVEQY
TRBV5-4 . 14 ASSLGDRGPRETQY
TRBV27 few 13 ASSSPARGPETQY
TRBV6-6 . 13 ASSLPRTGHYEQY
TRBV7-3 once 11 ASSFEPRAEAF
TRBV4-3 . 13 ASSQYLAGTDTQY
TRBV30 . 12 AWRGQGVSYEQY
TRBV19 . 13 ASSIQAGYTDTQY
TRBV30 . 12 AWSVRGKGYGYT
TRBV27 . 13 ASSLEGRGNQPQH
TRBV11-2 . 14 ASSSQPQGTALKAF
TRBV5-1 . 15 ASSPGTSYGRNTEAF
TRBV5-1 . 11 ASSLTVNQPQH
TRBV11-3 . 11 ASSLQGYTEAF
TRBV30 . 10 AWSVSRYEQY
TRBV10-3 . 14 AISDHAGTNTGELF
TRBV7-8 . 11 ASSLDRGDGYT
TRBV5-1 few 13 ASSLGVPRSYEQY
TRBV9 few 11 ASSQGVTGELF
TRBV15 . 14 ATSRGLDRASYEQY
TRBV9 . 14 ASSVDGQGSRETQY
TRBV5-1 . 13 ASSLALGPNYGYT
TRBV6-1 . 13 ASSEIGTSFYEQY
TRBV18 . 14 ASSSLTSAEINEQF
TRBV5-4 . 12 ASSLPGQTEKLF
TRBV10-3 . 11 AISESDSGTQF
TRBV9 . 10 ASSRANYGYT
TRBV2 . 15 ASRDRGRNPNSYEQY
TRBV5-1 once 13 ASSFEGGSYNEQF
TRBV7-2 . 15 ASSRVGQGAYQETQY
TRBV18 . 12 ASSPTEGSGKRF
TRBV4-3 . 15 ASSQDMIALIYNEQF
TRBV7-2 . 12 ASSFDRGRETQY
TRBV15 . 16 ATSGNRTPGQGSGELF
TRBV2 . 12 ASKTTGGTDTQY
TRBV9 . 11 ASSKGQGETQY
TRBV7-2 . 12 ASSFRRGDYGYT
TRBV9 . 15 ASSVAVRAINTGELF
TRBV7-9 . 14 SSSLGLAESTDTQY
TRBV19 few 12 ASSIPTVNTEAF
TRBV25-1 . 11 ASSVRQTGELF
TRBV9 . 11 ASSSVGQETQY
TRBV7-2 once 11 ASSLWSTYEQY
TRBV9 once 14 ASSVASGTGSYEQY
TRBV30 . 14 AWRQTGRKTGNTIY
TRBV7-8 . 16 ASSLGITKAGAGYEQY